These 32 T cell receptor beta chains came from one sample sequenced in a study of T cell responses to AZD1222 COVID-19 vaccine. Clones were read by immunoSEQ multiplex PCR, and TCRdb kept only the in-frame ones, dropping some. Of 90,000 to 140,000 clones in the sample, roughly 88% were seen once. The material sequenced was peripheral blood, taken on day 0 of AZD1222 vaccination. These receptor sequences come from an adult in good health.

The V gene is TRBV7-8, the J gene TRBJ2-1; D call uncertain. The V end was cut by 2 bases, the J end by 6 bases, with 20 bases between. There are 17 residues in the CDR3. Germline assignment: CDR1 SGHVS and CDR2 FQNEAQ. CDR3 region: CASSLRSGTLNLNEQFF. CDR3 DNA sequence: TGTGCCAGCAGCTTACGTTCGGGCACCCTTAACCTCAATGAGCAGTTCTTC.

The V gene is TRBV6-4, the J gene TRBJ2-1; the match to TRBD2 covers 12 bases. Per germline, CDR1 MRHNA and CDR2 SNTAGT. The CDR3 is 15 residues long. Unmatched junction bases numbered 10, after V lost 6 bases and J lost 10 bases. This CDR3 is CASSLLAGGTGEQFF. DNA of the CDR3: TGTGCCAGCAGCTTACTAGCGGGAGGAACTGGCGAGCAGTTCTTC.

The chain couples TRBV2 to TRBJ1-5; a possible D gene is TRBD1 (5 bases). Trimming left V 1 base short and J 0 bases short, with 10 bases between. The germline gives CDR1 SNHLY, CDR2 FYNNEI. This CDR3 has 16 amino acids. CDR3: CASSEGGTYSNQPQHF. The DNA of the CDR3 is TGTGCCAGCAGTGAAGGGGGGACGTATAGCAATCAGCCCCAGCATTTT.

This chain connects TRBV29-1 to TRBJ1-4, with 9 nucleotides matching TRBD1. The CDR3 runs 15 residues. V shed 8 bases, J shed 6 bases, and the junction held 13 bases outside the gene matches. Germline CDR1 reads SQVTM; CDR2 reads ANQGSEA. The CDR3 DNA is TGCAGCACCCGGCGGACAGGGGATTCTGATGAAAAACTGTTTTTT. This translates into CSTRRTGDSDEKLFF.

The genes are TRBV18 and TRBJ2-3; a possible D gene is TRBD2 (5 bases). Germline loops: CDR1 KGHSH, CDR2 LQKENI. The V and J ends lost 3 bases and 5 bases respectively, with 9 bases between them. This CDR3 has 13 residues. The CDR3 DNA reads TGTGCCAGCTCACCGAACGGGGAAGATACGCAGTATTTT. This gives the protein CASSPNGEDTQYF.

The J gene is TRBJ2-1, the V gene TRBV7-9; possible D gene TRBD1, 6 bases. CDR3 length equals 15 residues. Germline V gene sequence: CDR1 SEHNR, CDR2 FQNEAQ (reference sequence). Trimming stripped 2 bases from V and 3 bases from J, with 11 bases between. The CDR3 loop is CASSLSRGFYNEQFF. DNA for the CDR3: TGTGCCAGCAGCTTATCCAGGGGATTCTACAATGAGCAGTTCTTC.

The CDR3, as DNA: TGTGCCAGCAGCCGCGGGGGTTCCTATGGCTACACCTTC. Its translation is CASSRGGSYGYTF. V and J are TRBV28 and TRBJ1-2; TRBD1 might be the D (5 bases). Trimming took off 6 bases at V and 4 bases at J, with 12 bases between the two ends. CDR1 is MDHEN and CDR2 is SYDVKM in the germline V gene. There are 13 residues in the CDR3.

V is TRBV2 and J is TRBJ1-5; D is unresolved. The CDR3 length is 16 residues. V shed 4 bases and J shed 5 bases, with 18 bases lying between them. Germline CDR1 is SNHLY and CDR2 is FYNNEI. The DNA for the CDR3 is TGTGCCAGCAGTGTCGGGCTAGTTAGATTATATCAGCCCCAGCATTTT. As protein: CASSVGLVRLYQPQHF.

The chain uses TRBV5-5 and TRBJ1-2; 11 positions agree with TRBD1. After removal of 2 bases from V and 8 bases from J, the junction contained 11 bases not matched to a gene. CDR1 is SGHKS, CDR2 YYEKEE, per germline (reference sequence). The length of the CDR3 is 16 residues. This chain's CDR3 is CASSLSVDRGREGYTF. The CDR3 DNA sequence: TGTGCCAGCAGCTTAAGTGTGGACAGGGGGCGGGAAGGCTACACCTTC.

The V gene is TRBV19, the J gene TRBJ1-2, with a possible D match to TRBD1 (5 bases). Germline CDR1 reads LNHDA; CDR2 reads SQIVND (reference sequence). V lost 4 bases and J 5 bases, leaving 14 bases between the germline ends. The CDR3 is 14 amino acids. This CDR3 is CASSSPGQTYGYTF. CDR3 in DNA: TGTGCCAGTAGTAGCCCAGGGCAAACATATGGCTACACCTTC.

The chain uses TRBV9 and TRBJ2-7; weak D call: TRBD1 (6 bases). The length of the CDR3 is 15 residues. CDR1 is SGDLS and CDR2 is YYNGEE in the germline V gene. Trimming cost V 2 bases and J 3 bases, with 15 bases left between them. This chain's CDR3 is CASSVAGGGFYEQYF. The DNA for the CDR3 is TGTGCCAGCAGCGTGGCGGGTGGGGGCTTCTACGAGCAGTACTTC.

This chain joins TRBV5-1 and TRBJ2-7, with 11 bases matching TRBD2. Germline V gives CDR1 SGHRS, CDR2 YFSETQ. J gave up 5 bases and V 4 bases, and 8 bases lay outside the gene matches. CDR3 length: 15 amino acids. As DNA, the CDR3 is TGCGCCAGCAGCCTACTAGCGGGAGAAACGGACGAGCAGTACTTC. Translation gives CASSLLAGETDEQYF.

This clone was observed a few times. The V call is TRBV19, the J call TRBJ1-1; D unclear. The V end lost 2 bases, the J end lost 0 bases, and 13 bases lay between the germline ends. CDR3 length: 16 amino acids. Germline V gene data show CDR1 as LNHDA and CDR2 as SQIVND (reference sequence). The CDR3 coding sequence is TGTGCCAGTAGTATAAATGCGGCAGAGGTGAACACTGAAGCTTTCTTT. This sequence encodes CASSINAAEVNTEAFF.

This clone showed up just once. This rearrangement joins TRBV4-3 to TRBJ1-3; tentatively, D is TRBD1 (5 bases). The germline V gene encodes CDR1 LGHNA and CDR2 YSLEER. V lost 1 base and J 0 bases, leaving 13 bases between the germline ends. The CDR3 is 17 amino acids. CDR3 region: CASSQGGQGFSGNTIYF. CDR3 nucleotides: TGCGCCAGCAGCCAAGGCGGACAAGGCTTCTCTGGAAACACCATATATTTT.

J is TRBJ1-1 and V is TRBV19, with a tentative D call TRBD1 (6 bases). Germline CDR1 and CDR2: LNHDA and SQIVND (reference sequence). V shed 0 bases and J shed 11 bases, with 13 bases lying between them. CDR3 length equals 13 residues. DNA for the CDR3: TGTGCCAGTAGTATAGATCTGTCGGGGGCGGCTTTCTTT. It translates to CASSIDLSGAAFF.

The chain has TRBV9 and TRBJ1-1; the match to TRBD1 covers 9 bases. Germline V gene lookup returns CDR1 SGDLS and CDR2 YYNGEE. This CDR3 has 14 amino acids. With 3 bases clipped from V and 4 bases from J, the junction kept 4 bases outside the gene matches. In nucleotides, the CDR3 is TGTGCCAGCAGCGGGGGACAGGGAGCCACTGAAGCTTTCTTT. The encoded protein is CASSGGQGATEAFF.

CDR3: CASSKGGSRAINTGELFF. The CDR3 DNA sequence: TGTGCCAGCAGCAAAGGGGGCAGTCGAGCAATTAACACCGGGGAGCTGTTTTTT. This sequence joins TRBV21-1 and TRBJ2-2; the D call of TRBD1 is as the table states it, not checked on the DNA. TRBV21-1 corresponds to a pseudogene. The CDR3 is 18 residues long.

For the CDR3, the DNA is TGCGCCAGCAGCAAAAACAGCTCCCCCCTCTACGAGCAGTACTTC. Translation: CASSKNSSPLYEQYF. The gene calls are TRBV5-1 and TRBJ2-7; D remains unclear. The CDR3 totals 15 residues. In germline, CDR1 is SGHRS, CDR2 YFSETQ. Trimming left V 4 bases short and J 3 bases short, with 17 bases between.

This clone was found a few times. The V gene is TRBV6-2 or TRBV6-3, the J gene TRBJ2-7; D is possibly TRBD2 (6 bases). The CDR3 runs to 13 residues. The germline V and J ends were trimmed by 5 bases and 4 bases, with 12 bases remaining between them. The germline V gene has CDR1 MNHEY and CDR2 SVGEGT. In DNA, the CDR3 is TGTGCCAGCAGTCGGGGGAAGTGGTACGAGCAGTACTTC. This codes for CASSRGKWYEQYF.

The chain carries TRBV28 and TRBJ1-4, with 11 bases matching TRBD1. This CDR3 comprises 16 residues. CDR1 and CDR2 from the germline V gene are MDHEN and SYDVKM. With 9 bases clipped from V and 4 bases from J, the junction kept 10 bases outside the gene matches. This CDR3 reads CASFPGQGDFNEKLFF. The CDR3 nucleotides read TGTGCCAGTTTTCCGGGACAGGGGGATTTTAATGAAAAACTGTTTTTT.

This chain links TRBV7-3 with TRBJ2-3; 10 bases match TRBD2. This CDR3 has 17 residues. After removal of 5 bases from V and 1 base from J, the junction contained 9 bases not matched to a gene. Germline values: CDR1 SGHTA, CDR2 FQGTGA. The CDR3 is CASSPRGTSGGTDTQYF. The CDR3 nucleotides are TGTGCCAGCAGCCCCCGGGGAACTAGCGGGGGCACAGATACGCAGTATTTT.

DNA for the CDR3: TGTGCCAGTAGTATGTATGGAAGCGGAAATTCACCCCTCCACTTT. This sequence encodes CASSMYGSGNSPLHF. The chain is built from TRBV19 and TRBJ1-6; D unresolved. There are 15 residues in the CDR3. Looked up from germline, CDR1 is LNHDA and CDR2 is SQIVND (reference sequence). V was pared by 3 bases and J by 7 bases, with 13 bases between.

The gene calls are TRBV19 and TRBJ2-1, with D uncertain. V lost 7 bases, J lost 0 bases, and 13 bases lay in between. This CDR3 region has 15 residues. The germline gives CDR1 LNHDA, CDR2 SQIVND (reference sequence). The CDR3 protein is CASTFAASSYNEQFF. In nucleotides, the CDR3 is TGTGCCAGTACCTTCGCGGCGAGCTCCTACAATGAGCAGTTCTTC.

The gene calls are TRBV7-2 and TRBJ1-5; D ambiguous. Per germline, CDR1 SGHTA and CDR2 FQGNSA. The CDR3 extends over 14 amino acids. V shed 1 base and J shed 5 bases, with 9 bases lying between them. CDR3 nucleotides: TGTGCCAGCAGCTTAGACACAGCCCATCAGCCCCAGCATTTT. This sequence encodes CASSLDTAHQPQHF.

The CDR3 sequence: CASSVGQGTRTDTQYF. DNA for the CDR3: TGTGCCAGCAGTGTGGGACAGGGGACCCGCACAGATACGCAGTATTTT. The chain joins TRBV2 to TRBJ2-3; 10 bases fit TRBD1. This CDR3 is built from 16 residues. Unmatched junction bases numbered 5, after V lost 4 bases and J lost 1 base. CDR1 and CDR2 (germline): SNHLY, FYNNEI.

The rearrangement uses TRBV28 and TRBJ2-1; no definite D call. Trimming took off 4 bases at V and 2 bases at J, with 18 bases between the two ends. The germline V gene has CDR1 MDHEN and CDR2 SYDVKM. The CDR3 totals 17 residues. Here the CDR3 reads CASSSSYFTQTYNEQFF. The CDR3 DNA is TGTGCCAGCAGTTCCTCCTACTTCACTCAAACCTACAATGAGCAGTTCTTC.

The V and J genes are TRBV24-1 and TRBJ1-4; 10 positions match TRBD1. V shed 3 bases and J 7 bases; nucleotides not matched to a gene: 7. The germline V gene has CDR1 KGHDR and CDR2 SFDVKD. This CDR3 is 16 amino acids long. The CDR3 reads CATSDTGTGAAEKLFF. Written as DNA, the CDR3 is TGTGCCACCAGTGATACAGGGACAGGGGCGGCTGAAAAACTGTTTTTT.

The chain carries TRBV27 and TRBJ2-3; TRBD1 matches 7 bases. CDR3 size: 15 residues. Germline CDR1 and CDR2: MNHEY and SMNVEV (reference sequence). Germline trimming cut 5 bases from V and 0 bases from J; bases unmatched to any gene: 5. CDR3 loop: CASSPRDSSTDTQYF. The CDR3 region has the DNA TGTGCCAGCAGTCCCCGGGACAGTAGCACAGATACGCAGTATTTT.

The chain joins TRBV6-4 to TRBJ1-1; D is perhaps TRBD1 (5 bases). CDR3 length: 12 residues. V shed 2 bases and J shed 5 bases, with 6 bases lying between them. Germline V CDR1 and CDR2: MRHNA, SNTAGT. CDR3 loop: CASSDGGTEAFF. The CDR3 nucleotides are TGTGCCAGCAGTGACGGGGGGACTGAAGCTTTCTTT.

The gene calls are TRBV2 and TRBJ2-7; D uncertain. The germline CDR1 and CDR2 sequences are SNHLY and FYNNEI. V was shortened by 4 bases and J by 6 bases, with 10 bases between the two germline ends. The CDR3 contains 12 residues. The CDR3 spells CASSGAVFEQYF. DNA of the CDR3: TGTGCCAGCAGTGGGGCAGTATTCGAGCAGTACTTC.

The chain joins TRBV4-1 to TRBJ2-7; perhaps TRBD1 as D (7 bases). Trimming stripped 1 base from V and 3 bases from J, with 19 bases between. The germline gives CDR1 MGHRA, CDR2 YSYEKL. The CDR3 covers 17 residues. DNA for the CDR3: TGCGCCAGCAGCCAAGGATTATTCGGGCAGGGGGGCTACGAGCAGTACTTC. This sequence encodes CASSQGLFGQGGYEQYF.

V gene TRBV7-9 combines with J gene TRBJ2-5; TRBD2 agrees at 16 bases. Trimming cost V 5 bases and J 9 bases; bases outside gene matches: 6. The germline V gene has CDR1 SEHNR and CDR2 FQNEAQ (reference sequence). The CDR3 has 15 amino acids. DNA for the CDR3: TGTGCCAGCAGCGGGACTAGCGGGAGGGCCGGGGCCCAGTACTTC. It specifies CASSGTSGRAGAQYF.